What follows are 12 T cell receptor beta chains derived from one specimen sequenced in a study of T cell responses to AZD1222 COVID-19 vaccine. Sequencing used immunoSEQ multiplex PCR; TCRdb keeps in-frame clones, though not all of them. The table shows just over 150,000 clones, with 75% to 90% occurring only once. This material consisted of peripheral blood, taken after recovery from COVID-19. These receptors were taken from an adult who had recovered from COVID-19.

The V and J genes are TRBV5-1 and TRBJ2-1, with TRBD2 identical over 9 bases. V trimming: 4 bases; J trimming: 9 bases; junction bases outside the gene matches: 14. This CDR3 region has 16 residues. Germline CDR1 reads SGHRS; CDR2 reads YFSETQ. This chain's CDR3 is CASSPEGGRAKVEQFF. DNA of the CDR3: TGCGCCAGCAGCCCCGAGGGCGGGAGGGCCAAGGTTGAGCAGTTCTTC.

This CDR3 is CASSLDGGLTYNEQFF. In DNA form, the CDR3 reads TGTGCCAGCAGCTTAGATGGAGGCCTTACCTACAATGAGCAGTTCTTC. The chain has TRBV11-3 and TRBJ2-1; the D gene is possibly TRBD2 (5 bases). V lost 0 bases and J 2 bases, leaving 11 bases between the germline ends. The CDR3 length is 16 residues. Per germline, CDR1 SGHNT and CDR2 YENEEA.

This rearrangement joins TRBV5-6 to TRBJ2-7; unclear D gene. V lost 0 bases and J lost 4, with 5 bases in between. Germline-derived CDR1 and CDR2 are SGHDT and YYEEEE. The CDR3 is 12 amino acids. The CDR3 loop is CASSLASYEQYF. CDR3 nucleotides: TGTGCCAGCAGCTTGGCTTCTTACGAGCAGTACTTC.

This chain uses TRBV9 with TRBJ1-1; unclear D gene. The V and J ends lost 4 bases and 6 bases respectively, with 16 bases between them. CDR1 SGDLS and CDR2 YYNGEE come from the germline V gene. The CDR3 is 14 amino acids. The CDR3 nucleotides read TGTGCCAGCAGCCCATGGACCCCTGGGGCTGAAGCTTTCTTT. Protein product: CASSPWTPGAEAFF.

The chain recombines TRBV5-6 with TRBJ2-7, with 7 bases aligning to TRBD1. The length of the CDR3 is 14 residues. The V segment lost 2 bases and the J segment 8 bases; nucleotides outside the gene matches: 10. Germline values: CDR1 SGHDT, CDR2 YYEEEE. The CDR3 coding sequence is TGTGCCAGCAGCTTTGGACAGGTCGGGATGCAGCAGTACTTC. This translates into CASSFGQVGMQQYF.

The J gene is TRBJ2-1, the V gene TRBV6-2 or TRBV6-3; 12 nucleotides align to TRBD2. Germline V lookup: CDR1 MNHEY, CDR2 SVGEGT. The CDR3 runs 17 residues. V lost 5 bases and J lost 4; bases outside the gene matches: 9. This chain's CDR3 is CASSPETSGSLYNEQFF. DNA for the CDR3: TGTGCCAGCAGTCCCGAGACTAGCGGGAGTTTGTACAATGAGCAGTTCTTC.

In this sample, this clone turned up a few times. J is TRBJ2-2 and V is TRBV7-9; D gene unclear. Trimming removed 5 bases at V and 0 bases at J, with 4 bases between. The V gene's germline CDR1 is SEHNR and CDR2 FQNEAQ (reference sequence). The length of the CDR3 is 13 residues. CDR3 DNA sequence: TGTGCCAGCAGCCTCCCGAACACCGGGGAGCTGTTTTTT. Translation gives CASSLPNTGELFF.

The chain recombines TRBV27 with TRBJ1-2; TRBD1 matches at 7 bases. J gave up 8 bases and V 2 bases, and 8 bases lay outside the gene matches. Germline assignment: CDR1 MNHEY and CDR2 SMNVEV (reference sequence). The CDR3 is 14 residues long. The CDR3 loop is CASSLVGGAGGYTF. The DNA for the CDR3 is TGTGCCAGCAGTTTAGTAGGGGGCGCGGGGGGCTACACCTTC.

About this clone itself: A read error may account for a junction end that differs from germline. V usage is TRBV2 and J usage is TRBJ1-6, with D unresolved. Per the germline V gene, CDR1 is SNHLY and CDR2 is FYNNEI. This CDR3 has 17 residues. The CDR3 DNA reads as TGTGCCAGCAGCGAAGCGCCCGGGAGCTCCTATAATTCACCCCTCCACTTT. This codes for CASSEAPGSSYNSPLHF.

The table lists this clone with a count of one. The rearrangement uses TRBV2 and TRBJ1-2; 7 bases fit TRBD1. The CDR3 is made up of 14 amino acids. Unmatched junction bases numbered 8, after V lost 7 bases and J lost 3 bases. CDR1 is SNHLY and CDR2 is FYNNEI in the germline V gene. The CDR3 protein is CASKPGQWDYGYTF. The CDR3 region has the DNA TGTGCCAGCAAACCGGGACAGTGGGACTATGGCTACACCTTC. Supplemented by reference TRBV2 and TRBJ1-2, the full variable domain reads EPEVTQTPSHQVTQMGQEVILRCVPISNHLYFYWYRQILGQKVEFLVSFYNNEISEKSEIFDDQFSVERPDGSNFTLKIRSTKLEDSAMYFCASKPGQWDYGYTFGSGTRLTVV.

The rearrangement links TRBV15 to TRBJ1-2; perhaps TRBD1 as D (5 bases). Germline V CDR1 and CDR2: LNHNV, YYDKDF (reference sequence). The CDR3 contains 19 residues. V was clipped by 0 bases and J by 0 bases, with 20 bases between them. Here the CDR3 reads CATSRDQSLTGGSNYGYTF. CDR3 coding DNA: TGTGCCACCAGCAGAGATCAATCGCTCACGGGGGGTTCTAACTATGGCTACACCTTC. The full variable domain, completed using reference TRBV15 and TRBJ1-2, is DAMVIQNPRYQVTQFGKPVTLSCSQTLNHNVMYWYQQKSSQAPKLLFHYYDKDFNNEADTPDNFQSRRPNTSFCFLDIRSPGLGDTAMYLCATSRDQSLTGGSNYGYTFGSGTRLTVV.

This chain uses TRBV7-6 with TRBJ1-1; D not resolved. The germline V gene encodes CDR1 SGHVS and CDR2 FNYEAQ. The CDR3 consists of 16 residues. The ends were cut back, 5 bases at V and 1 base at J, with 17 bases in the middle. Here the CDR3 reads CASSTTGNRWNTEAFF. CDR3 coding DNA: TGTGCCAGCAGCACTACTGGTAACCGATGGAACACTGAAGCTTTCTTT.